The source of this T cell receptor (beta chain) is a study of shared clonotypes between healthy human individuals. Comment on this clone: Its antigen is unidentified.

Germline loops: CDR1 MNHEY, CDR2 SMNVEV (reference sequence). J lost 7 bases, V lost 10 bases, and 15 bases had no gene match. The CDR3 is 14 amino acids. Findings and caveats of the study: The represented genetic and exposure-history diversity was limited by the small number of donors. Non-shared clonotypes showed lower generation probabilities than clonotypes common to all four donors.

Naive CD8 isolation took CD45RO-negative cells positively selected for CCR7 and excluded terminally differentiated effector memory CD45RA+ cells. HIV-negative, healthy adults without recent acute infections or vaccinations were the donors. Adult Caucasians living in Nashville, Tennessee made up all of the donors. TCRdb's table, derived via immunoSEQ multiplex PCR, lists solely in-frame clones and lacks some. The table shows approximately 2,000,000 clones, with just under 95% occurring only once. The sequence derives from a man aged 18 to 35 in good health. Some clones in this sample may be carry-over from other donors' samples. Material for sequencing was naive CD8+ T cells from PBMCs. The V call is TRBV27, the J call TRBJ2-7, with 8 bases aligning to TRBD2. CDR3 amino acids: CATSAGGPRGEQYF. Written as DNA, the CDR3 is TGTGCCACTTCGGCGGGAGGCCCGCGGGGAGAGCAGTACTTC.